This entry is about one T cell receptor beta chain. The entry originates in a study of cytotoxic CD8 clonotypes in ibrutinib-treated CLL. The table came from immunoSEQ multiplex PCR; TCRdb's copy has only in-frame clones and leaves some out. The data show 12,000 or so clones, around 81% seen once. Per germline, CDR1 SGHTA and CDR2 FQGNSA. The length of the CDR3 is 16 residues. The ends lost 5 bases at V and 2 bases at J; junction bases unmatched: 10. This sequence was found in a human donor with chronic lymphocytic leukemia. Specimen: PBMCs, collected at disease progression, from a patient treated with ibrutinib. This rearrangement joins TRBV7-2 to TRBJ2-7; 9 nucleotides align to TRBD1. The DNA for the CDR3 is TGTGCCAGCAGCCTTACAGGGGGCGGTTGGACCTACGAGCAGTACTTC. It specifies CASSLTGGGWTYEQYF.